The 11 T cell receptor beta chains below come from one sample, sequenced in a study of T cell changes during pregnancy in multiple sclerosis. Here immunoSEQ multiplex PCR was the method, and the copy in TCRdb shows in-frame clones only, minus some. Among 45,000 to 50,000 clones listed, 75% to 95% were seen once. The input for sequencing was CD8+ T cells from peripheral blood mononuclear cells, taken after pregnancy. Receptors were obtained from a female donor with multiple sclerosis, enrolled in a pregnancy study.

In DNA, the CDR3 is TGTGCCAGCAGCCAAGGACTAGCGGGAGAAGAGACCCAGTACTTC. It codes for CASSQGLAGEETQYF. V and J are TRBV7-9 and TRBJ2-5; 13 bases are a match to TRBD2. This CDR3 comprises 15 residues. The junction had 3 bases not matched to a gene; V was cut back by 5 bases and J by 3 bases. The V gene's germline CDR1 is SEHNR and CDR2 FQNEAQ (reference sequence). The full variable domain, with the rest looked up from reference TRBV7-9 and TRBJ2-5, is DTGVSQNPRHKITKRGQNVTFRCDPISEHNRLYWYRQTLGQGPEFLTYFQNEAQLEKSRLLSDRFSAERPKGSFSTLEIQRTEQGDSAMYLCASSQGLAGEETQYFGPGTRLLVL.

The chain joins TRBV10-3 to TRBJ1-2; TRBD1 aligns across 8 bases. V dropped 4 bases and J dropped 0; count of bases not matched to a gene: 13. CDR1 is ENHRY and CDR2 is SYGVKD in the germline V gene. This CDR3 has 18 residues. This CDR3 reads CAISGTWTGFKANYGYTF. DNA for the CDR3: TGTGCCATCAGTGGGACTTGGACAGGGTTTAAAGCTAACTATGGCTACACCTTC.

V usage is TRBV12-5 and J usage is TRBJ2-7, with D possibly TRBD2 on 6 matching bases. V lost 1 base, J lost 2 bases, and 9 bases lay in between. The CDR3 extends over 14 amino acids. CDR1 and CDR2 from the germline V gene are LGHNT and FRNRAP. The CDR3: CASGLGDWTYEQYF. CDR3 DNA sequence: TGTGCTAGTGGTTTGGGGGACTGGACCTACGAGCAGTACTTC.

The chain couples TRBV7-9 to TRBJ2-7; 7 positions match TRBD1. Trimming removed 0 bases from V and 0 bases from J; junction bases left unmatched: 2. Germline CDR1 is SEHNR and CDR2 is FQNEAQ (reference sequence). The CDR3 spans 15 residues. This CDR3 is CASSLARDSSYEQYF. The DNA for the CDR3 is TGTGCCAGCAGCTTAGCGAGGGACAGCTCCTACGAGCAGTACTTC.

The chain uses TRBV5-5 and TRBJ1-1; tentatively, D is TRBD1 (5 bases). The germline V gene encodes CDR1 SGHKS and CDR2 YYEKEE (reference sequence). This CDR3 is 14 amino acids long. V shed 1 base and J shed 4 bases, with 11 bases lying between them. The CDR3 reads CASSLTGRGTEAFF. CDR3 coding DNA: TGTGCCAGCAGCTTGACGGGGAGGGGCACTGAAGCTTTCTTT.

The J gene is TRBJ1-1, the V gene TRBV7-9; D uncertain. The CDR3 totals 12 residues. Per germline, CDR1 SEHNR and CDR2 FQNEAQ (reference sequence). The V and J ends lost 2 bases and 8 bases respectively, with 9 bases between them. The DNA for the CDR3 is TGTGCCAGCAGCTTATCGACACTCGAAGCTTTCTTT. As protein: CASSLSTLEAFF.

This chain uses TRBV4-3 with TRBJ1-2; 7 bases align to TRBD1. The CDR3 is made up of 14 amino acids. With V trimmed by 0 bases and J by 5 bases, 3 bases remained unmatched. Germline assignment: CDR1 LGHNA and CDR2 YSLEER. CDR3 in amino acids: CASSQERQGYGYTF. The CDR3 DNA reads as TGCGCCAGCAGCCAAGAGAGACAGGGTTATGGCTACACCTTC.

For this clone: One end of the junction varies from germline; a read error may be responsible. The chain combines TRBV5-1 with TRBJ1-2; D might be TRBD1 (5 bases). The germline V gene encodes CDR1 SGHRS and CDR2 YFSETQ. The CDR3 covers 15 residues. CDR3: CASRLDVGQGYGYTF. Here the CDR3 DNA reads TGCGCCAGCAGGTTGGATGTGGGGCAGGGCTATGGCTACACCTTC.

This sequence joins TRBV27 and TRBJ1-2; D call uncertain. Germline V lookup: CDR1 MNHEY, CDR2 SMNVEV (reference sequence). The CDR3 runs to 13 residues. V lost 5 bases and J 4 bases, leaving 11 bases between the germline ends. CDR3 coding DNA: TGTGCCAGCAGTCCGCGTGCCTTCTATGGCTACACCTTC. It encodes CASSPRAFYGYTF.

The genes are TRBV2 and TRBJ2-5; perhaps TRBD2 as D (5 bases). This CDR3 has 14 amino acids. The V gene lost 3 bases and the J gene lost 5 bases, with 13 bases spanning the gap. Germline assignment: CDR1 SNHLY and CDR2 FYNNEI. The CDR3 spells CASSDEGFGETQYF. DNA for the CDR3: TGTGCCAGCAGTGATGAGGGTTTCGGGGAGACCCAGTACTTC.

This chain uses TRBV4-2 with TRBJ1-1; the match to TRBD1 covers 9 bases. Germline CDR1 LGHNA, CDR2 YNFKEQ. The CDR3 extends over 16 amino acids. Trimming removed 0 bases from V and 2 bases from J; junction bases left unmatched: 4. The DNA of the CDR3 is TGTGCCAGCAGCCAAGAGGACAGGGGAGTTAACACTGAAGCTTTCTTT. It encodes CASSQEDRGVNTEAFF.